This entry concerns a single TCR beta chain. These data belong to a study of response to subunit inactivated influenza vaccine. TCRdb processed the RT-PCR reads anew with MiXCR; each CDR3 protein has one entry. The table lists around 190,000 distinct CDR3 sequences, under 15% of them singletons. CDR1 and CDR2 (germline): SGHAT, FQNNGV. V was shortened by 5 bases and J by 5 bases, with 9 bases between the two germline ends. This CDR3 region has 12 residues. Sequences were derived from CD8+ T cells sorted from PBMCs, sampled roughly 5 days after vaccination. The sequence was collected from a man aged 45-65 years who received an inactivated influenza vaccine. V and J are TRBV11-2 and TRBJ2-5, with D maybe TRBD1 (6 bases). The CDR3 is CASSTGSETQYF. In DNA, the CDR3 is TGTGCCAGCAGCACAGGGTCGGAGACCCAGTACTTC.